The 18 T cell receptor beta chains below come from one sample, sequenced in a study of cytomegalovirus exposure and HLA in healthy donors. Data came from immunoSEQ multiplex PCR; TCRdb stores just in-frame clones and leaves some out. The table shows some 87,000 clones, with around 96% occurring only once. Specimen: PBMCs. These receptor sequences come from a woman younger than 30 in good health and CMV-seronegative.

This sequence joins TRBV5-1 and TRBJ2-1; D ambiguous. This CDR3 is built from 16 residues. Trimming removed 2 bases at V and 0 bases at J, with 12 bases between. CDR1 and CDR2 from the germline V gene are SGHRS and YFSETQ. CDR3 sequence: CASSFRVPSSYNEQFF. The CDR3 DNA is TGCGCCAGCAGCTTCCGCGTCCCGAGCTCCTACAATGAGCAGTTCTTC.

The V call is TRBV5-5, the J call TRBJ2-7; weak D call: TRBD1 (6 bases). Deletions cut 4 bases from V and 0 bases from J, with 29 bases between. Germline lookup yields CDR1 SGHKS and CDR2 YYEKEE (reference sequence). CDR3 size: 20 residues. The CDR3 nucleotides are TGTGCCAGCAGCCCCGGACGGCCTCGGACAGCCTCACAAGTCTCCTACGAGCAGTACTTC. This translates into CASSPGRPRTASQVSYEQYF.

The V gene is TRBV6-5, the J gene TRBJ2-7; 8 nucleotides match TRBD1. V dropped 5 bases and J dropped 2; count of bases not matched to a gene: 5. Per the germline V gene, CDR1 is MNHEY and CDR2 is SVGAGI. The CDR3 runs to 14 residues. This CDR3 is CASSIGTGTYEQYF. For the CDR3, the DNA is TGTGCCAGCAGTATCGGGACAGGCACCTACGAGCAGTACTTC.

This chain links TRBV9 with TRBJ2-2; the D gene is possibly TRBD1 (6 bases). Deletions cut 5 bases from V and 2 bases from J, with 13 bases between. Germline V gives CDR1 SGDLS, CDR2 YYNGEE. The CDR3 has 15 residues. This CDR3 is CASRGGADNTGELFF. In nucleotides, the CDR3 is TGTGCCAGCAGAGGGGGAGCGGATAACACCGGGGAGCTGTTTTTT.

The chain links TRBV5-8 to TRBJ1-5; D call uncertain. The CDR3 is made up of 15 amino acids. Trimming left V 4 bases short and J 2 bases short, with 13 bases between. The germline gives CDR1 SGHTS, CDR2 YDEGEE. CDR3: CASSQDREGNQPQHF. CDR3 coding DNA: TGTGCCAGCAGCCAGGACCGGGAGGGCAATCAGCCCCAGCATTTT.

The V and J genes are TRBV4-1 and TRBJ1-5; 9 bases map to TRBD1. The germline V gene has CDR1 MGHRA and CDR2 YSYEKL. This CDR3 has 18 amino acids. V was pared by 0 bases and J by 2 bases, with 8 bases of the junction left unmatched. This CDR3 reads CASSQDWGTGIRNQPQHF. The DNA for the CDR3 is TGCGCCAGCAGCCAAGATTGGGGGACAGGGATCCGCAATCAGCCCCAGCATTTT.

The chain has TRBV7-9 and TRBJ1-6; 7 positions agree with TRBD1. The V gene end was trimmed by 1 base and the J gene end by 14 bases; junction bases not matched to a gene: 5. The CDR3 is made up of 13 amino acids. Germline values: CDR1 SEHNR, CDR2 FQNEAQ (reference sequence). CDR3 sequence: CASSLDQGVALHF. The DNA for the CDR3 is TGTGCCAGCAGCTTAGATCAGGGGGTGGCCCTCCACTTT.

CDR3 residues: CASSPGVGQGSSETQYF. The CDR3 bases are TGCGCCAGCAGCCCTGGAGTAGGACAGGGATCTTCGGAGACCCAGTACTTC. The V gene is TRBV5-1, the J gene TRBJ2-5; the match to TRBD1 covers 8 bases. The germline CDR1 and CDR2 sequences are SGHRS and YFSETQ. This CDR3 is built from 17 residues. The V segment lost 4 bases and the J segment 5 bases; nucleotides outside the gene matches: 16.

This chain connects TRBV27 to TRBJ1-1; weak D call: TRBD1 (6 bases). V was clipped by 4 bases and J by 4 bases, with 7 bases between them. This CDR3 has 12 amino acids. In germline, CDR1 is MNHEY, CDR2 SMNVEV (reference sequence). As DNA, the CDR3 is TGTGCCAGCAGTTCGACAGGCACTGAAGCTTTCTTT. It codes for CASSSTGTEAFF.

V gene TRBV5-1 combines with J gene TRBJ1-5; 7 bases are a match to TRBD1. The CDR3 length is 16 residues. The V segment lost 2 bases and the J segment 4 bases; nucleotides outside the gene matches: 9. The germline CDR1 and CDR2 sequences are SGHRS and YFSETQ. CDR3 amino acids: CASSLTDRDANQPQHF. In nucleotides, the CDR3 is TGCGCCAGCAGCTTAACCGACAGGGACGCAAATCAGCCCCAGCATTTT.

A single count supports this clone. The rearrangement uses TRBV7-9 and TRBJ2-2; 8 bases map to TRBD1. After removal of 5 bases from V and 6 bases from J, the junction contained 11 bases not matched to a gene. Germline-derived CDR1 and CDR2 are SEHNR and FQNEAQ (reference sequence). The CDR3 consists of 16 residues. CDR3 in amino acids: CASSPRQGLVPGELFF. CDR3 DNA: TGTGCCAGCAGCCCCCGACAGGGGTTGGTCCCCGGGGAGCTGTTTTTT. The variable domain in full, completed from reference TRBV7-9 and TRBJ2-2, reads DTGVSQNPRHKITKRGQNVTFRCDPISEHNRLYWYRQTLGQGPEFLTYFQNEAQLEKSRLLSDRFSAERPKGSFSTLEIQRTEQGDSAMYLCASSPRQGLVPGELFFGEGSRLTVL.

This chain connects TRBV5-1 to TRBJ1-2, with 8 bases that match TRBD1. Germline assignment: CDR1 SGHRS and CDR2 YFSETQ. The CDR3 is 16 amino acids. The V gene end was trimmed by 0 bases and the J gene end by 2 bases; junction bases not matched to a gene: 6. The CDR3 here is CASSLGQGAGNYGYTF. The DNA of the CDR3 is TGCGCCAGCAGCTTGGGGCAGGGGGCCGGGAACTATGGCTACACCTTC.

This sequence joins TRBV27 and TRBJ2-1, with TRBD2 identical over 13 bases. Germline CDR1 and CDR2: MNHEY and SMNVEV (reference sequence). V dropped 3 bases and J dropped 12; count of bases not matched to a gene: 5. The CDR3 sequence is 14 residues long. CDR3 bases: TGTGCCAGCAGTTTGTCGAGACTAGCGGGAGGGCAGTTCTTC. The encoded protein is CASSLSRLAGGQFF.

V is TRBV7-9 and J is TRBJ2-1, with TRBD2 matching over 9 bases. J was trimmed by 5 bases and V by 4 bases; bases with no gene match: 6. The CDR3 runs to 15 residues. Germline CDR1 and CDR2: SEHNR and FQNEAQ (reference sequence). CDR3 amino acids: CASSSTSGYNNEQFF. The CDR3 bases are TGTGCCAGCAGCTCGACTAGCGGATATAACAATGAGCAGTTCTTC.

The rearrangement uses TRBV6-6 and TRBJ2-1, with 8 bases aligning to TRBD2. V lost 5 bases to trimming and J lost 4 bases; unmatched junction nucleotides: 10. Germline V gives CDR1 MNHNY, CDR2 SVGAGI (reference sequence). CDR3 length: 16 amino acids. The CDR3 here is CASSVGSGRFYNEQFF. The CDR3 bases are TGTGCCAGCAGTGTAGGAAGCGGGAGATTTTACAATGAGCAGTTCTTC.

The chain links TRBV6-5 to TRBJ1-3, with TRBD1 as a possible D gene (5 bases). The CDR3 is 14 residues long. Germline V lookup: CDR1 MNHEY, CDR2 SVGAGI. V was trimmed by 6 bases and J by 0 bases, leaving 9 bases between them. CDR3 bases: TGTGCCAGCAGCCGACAGCACTCTGGAAACACCATATATTTT. This encodes CASSRQHSGNTIYF.

V and J are TRBV6-5 and TRBJ1-2, with unresolved D. Trimming took 8 bases from V and 4 from J, leaving 8 bases between them. The germline gives CDR1 MNHEY, CDR2 SVGAGI. The CDR3 totals 11 residues. In DNA, the CDR3 is TGTGCCAGCGCCTGGGCCTATGGCTACACCTTC. Its translation is CASAWAYGYTF.

The chain carries TRBV2 and TRBJ2-3; 11 bases map to TRBD1. This CDR3 contains 16 residues. V lost 2 bases to trimming and J lost 5 bases; unmatched junction nucleotides: 6. CDR1 and CDR2 from the germline V gene are SNHLY and FYNNEI. Here the CDR3 DNA reads TGTGCCAGCAGTGAAAGGACAGGGGGCTCGGGAGATACGCAGTATTTT. This encodes CASSERTGGSGDTQYF.